These 4 T cell receptor beta chains were sequenced from one sample in a study of cytomegalovirus exposure and HLA in healthy donors. Profiled with immunoSEQ multiplex PCR; TCRdb holds only in-frame clones, not every one. The sample holds 70,000 to 95,000 clones, 93% seen once. The sequenced sample consisted of PBMCs. These receptors all stem from a woman younger than 45 in good health and CMV-seronegative.

The V and J genes are TRBV10-3 and TRBJ2-7; TRBD1 matches at 7 bases. Per germline, CDR1 ENHRY and CDR2 SYGVKD. With 6 bases clipped from V and 0 bases from J, the junction kept 2 bases outside the gene matches. There are 13 residues in the CDR3. CDR3 region: CAISDRASYEQYF. In DNA, the CDR3 is TGTGCCATCAGCGACAGGGCCTCCTACGAGCAGTACTTC.

J is TRBJ2-1 and V is TRBV28, with 13 bases matching TRBD2. Germline V gene sequence: CDR1 MDHEN, CDR2 SYDVKM. The V gene end was trimmed by 8 bases and the J gene end by 5 bases; junction bases not matched to a gene: 6. This CDR3 has 15 residues. CDR3 sequence (DNA): TGTGCCAGCTGCCTAGGGACTAGCGGGAACAATGAGCAGTTCTTC. Translation: CASCLGTSGNNEQFF. Combining the CDR3 with reference TRBV28 and TRBJ2-1 gives the whole variable domain DVKVTQSSRYLVKRTGEKVFLECVQDMDHENMFWYRQDPGLGLRLIYFSYDVKMKEKGDIPEGYSVSREKKERFSLILESASTNQTSMYLCASCLGTSGNNEQFFGPGTRLTVL.

CDR3 DNA sequence: TGTGCCAGCAGTCCCCGGACAGGGGGCCTTGAGCAGTACTTC. This gives the protein CASSPRTGGLEQYF. The rearrangement links TRBV27 to TRBJ2-7; 11 bases are a match to TRBD1. Per germline, CDR1 MNHEY and CDR2 SMNVEV (reference sequence). The CDR3 extends over 14 amino acids. V was pared by 5 bases and J by 7 bases, with 7 bases of the junction left unmatched.

This clone was picked up one time. The chain combines TRBV5-4 with TRBJ1-1, with TRBD1 identical over 7 bases. The trim removed 0 bases at V and 5 bases at J, leaving 1 base unmatched. Germline lookup yields CDR1 SGHNT and CDR2 YYREEE (reference sequence). The CDR3 consists of 13 residues. CDR3 region: CASSLEGATEAFF. DNA of the CDR3: TGTGCCAGCAGCTTGGAGGGGGCGACTGAAGCTTTCTTT.